Listed below are T cell receptor beta chains from one sample, sequenced in a study of a mutant IDH1 vaccine in newly diagnosed glioma. These receptors are not linked to any known antigen. Assay: immunoSEQ multiplex PCR; the TCRdb copy retains only in-frame clones and omits some. Among about 94,000 clones, 85% to 90% were seen once, and the ten largest hold around 0.77%. The starting material was PBMCs, obtained from a glioma patient whose treatment included an IDH1 peptide vaccine. These receptors all stem from a woman between 50 and 59 years old with glioma. CDR3s include the opening cysteine and the closing phenylalanine or tryptophan. A D gene is named only where the DNA matches it firmly. For some rows the clone size is stated as once, few or many, or as a class when expanded; others skip it.

>TRBV25-1|NA|TRBD1|TRBJ2-7
CASSELQGKIYEQYF
TGTGCCAGCAGTGAATTACAGGGGAAGATCTACGAGCAGTACTTC
>TRBV18|once|NA|TRBJ2-1
CASSPFSTFGDNEQFF
TGTGCCAGCTCACCTTTTAGCACCTTTGGAGACAATGAGCAGTTCTTC
>TRBV28|NA|TRBD1|TRBJ1-2
CASSTGGRRSYGYTF
TGTGCCAGCAGTACAGGGGGCCGAAGATCCTATGGCTACACCTTC
>TRBV2|NA|NA|TRBJ2-7
CASSERGLYYEQYF
TGTGCCAGCAGTGAAAGGGGTCTTTACTACGAGCAGTACTTC
>TRBV28|NA|NA|TRBJ1-2
CASSSTAYGYTF
TGTGCCAGCAGTTCGACGGCGTATGGCTACACCTTC
>TRBV7-9|NA|NA|TRBJ2-7
CASSSQDRTYEQYF
TGTGCCAGCAGCTCTCAGGACAGAACCTACGAGCAGTACTTC
>TRBV7-9|NA|TRBD2|TRBJ2-7
CASSLTSGRNEQYF
TGTGCCAGCAGCTTAACTAGCGGGAGAAACGAGCAGTACTTC
>TRBV21-1|once|NA|TRBJ1-3
CASECEGTGNTIYF
TGTGCCAGCGAATGCGAGGGCACTGGAAACACCATATATTTT
>TRBV5-1|once|NA|TRBJ2-7
CASSLAFNLGSYEQYF
TGCGCCAGCAGCTTGGCCTTCAACTTGGGCTCCTACGAGCAGTACTTC
>TRBV28|NA|NA|TRBJ2-3
CASGQPNTDTQYF
TGTGCCAGCGGACAGCCGAACACAGATACGCAGTATTTT
>TRBV28|NA|NA|TRBJ2-5
CASSFGMETQYF
TGTGCCAGCAGTTTTGGTATGGAGACCCAGTACTTC
>TRBV19|NA|NA|TRBJ1-1
CASSIGGNTEAFF
TGTGCCAGTAGTATCGGGGGGAACACTGAAGCTTTCTTT
>TRBV18|once|NA|TRBJ2-1
CASSQQGGSYNEQFF
TGTGCCAGCTCCCAGCAGGGGGGCTCCTACAATGAGCAGTTCTTC
>TRBV28|NA|TRBD2|TRBJ2-7
CASSSPSSGTYEQYF
TGTGCCAGCAGTTCCCCGAGTAGCGGGACCTACGAGCAGTACTTC
>TRBV7-8|once|NA|TRBJ1-6
CASSPYRVLYNSPLHF
TGTGCCAGCAGCCCCTACCGGGTCCTCTATAATTCACCCCTCCACTTT
>TRBV7-6|NA|NA|TRBJ1-2
CASSFGGLDGYTF
TGTGCCAGCAGCTTCGGGGGGCTGGATGGCTACACCTTC
>TRBV19|NA|TRBD1|TRBJ2-7
CASSTVTGNTYEQYF
TGTGCCAGTAGTACTGTGACAGGGAATACCTACGAGCAGTACTTC
>TRBV5-1|NA|NA|TRBJ2-1
CASSGLRQSSYNEQFF
TGCGCCAGCAGCGGCCTGAGGCAGAGCTCCTACAATGAGCAGTTCTTC
>TRBV28|NA|NA|TRBJ1-1
CASSFGRVATEAFF
TGTGCCAGCAGTTTCGGCAGGGTTGCCACTGAAGCTTTCTTT
>TRBV4-1|few|NA|TRBJ1-5
CASSLGREEYQPQHF
TGCGCCAGCAGCCTCGGGCGAGAGGAATATCAGCCCCAGCATTTT
>TRBV18|NA|TRBD2|TRBJ2-1
CASSLYLADRPRNEQFF
TGTGCCAGCTCACTCTACCTAGCGGATAGACCTCGCAATGAGCAGTTCTTC
>TRBV5-4|NA|TRBD2|TRBJ2-1
CASSFESSGRDNEQFF
TGTGCCAGCAGCTTCGAATCTAGCGGGAGGGACAATGAGCAGTTCTTC
>TRBV18|NA|NA|TRBJ1-3
CASSDRISGNTIYF
TGTGCCAGCTCCGACCGAATCTCTGGAAACACCATATATTTT
>TRBV19|NA|NA|TRBJ1-1
CASSMRAVSWTEAFF
TGTGCCAGTAGTATGAGGGCAGTCTCCTGGACTGAAGCTTTCTTT
>TRBV9|NA|NA|TRBJ1-2
CASSVGSQTYGYTF
TGTGCCAGCAGCGTAGGCTCCCAGACTTATGGCTACACCTTC
>TRBV5-1|NA|TRBD1|TRBJ2-1
CASSRQGASSYNEQFF
TGCGCCAGCAGCCGACAGGGGGCAAGCTCCTACAATGAGCAGTTCTTC
>TRBV2|few|TRBD1|TRBJ1-4
CASIPDRGAEKLFF
TGTGCCAGCATCCCGGACAGGGGAGCTGAAAAACTGTTTTTT
>TRBV5-1|once|TRBD2|TRBJ2-7
CASSLLAGEVEQYF
TGCGCCAGCAGCCTCCTAGCGGGAGAGGTTGAGCAGTACTTC
>TRBV7-9|NA|NA|TRBJ1-6
CASSLNEVSPLHF
TGTGCCAGCAGCTTAAATGAGGTTTCACCCCTCCACTTT
>TRBV6-6|NA|NA|TRBJ2-3
CASITGAGRTDTQYF
TGTGCCAGCATTACTGGGGCAGGCCGCACAGATACGCAGTATTTT
>TRBV27|NA|NA|TRBJ2-4
CASSPFQGAKNIQYF
TGTGCCAGCAGCCCCTTCCAGGGCGCCAAAAACATTCAGTACTTC
>TRBV9|once|TRBD1|TRBJ2-7
CASSGRTGHEQYF
TGTGCCAGCAGCGGACGGACAGGGCACGAGCAGTACTTC
>TRBV7-9|NA|TRBD1|TRBJ2-7
CASTLRQGASPYEQYF
TGTGCCAGCACCCTTCGACAGGGGGCTTCCCCCTACGAGCAGTACTTC
>TRBV9|NA|TRBD2|TRBJ2-3
CASSALAGGGPDTQYF
TGTGCCAGCAGCGCCCTAGCGGGAGGGGGCCCAGATACGCAGTATTTT
>TRBV5-1|NA|TRBD2|TRBJ2-1
CASSMTSGRSPAQFF
TGCGCCAGCAGCATGACTAGCGGGAGGTCGCCCGCCCAGTTCTTC
>TRBV7-9|NA|NA|TRBJ2-1
CASSPRVARAENNEQFF
TGTGCCAGCAGCCCGCGGGTGGCCAGGGCGGAGAACAATGAGCAGTTCTTC
>TRBV5-1|NA|NA|TRBJ1-1
CASSLGLRDTNTEAFF
TGCGCCAGCAGCTTGGGCCTACGGGACACGAACACTGAAGCTTTCTTT
>TRBV2|once|NA|TRBJ2-1
CASSEPFRVEQFF
TGTGCCAGCAGTGAGCCATTCAGGGTCGAGCAGTTCTTC
>TRBV28|NA|TRBD2|TRBJ2-2
CASSSPTSGTNTGELFF
TGTGCCAGCAGTTCCCCGACTAGCGGGACAAACACCGGGGAGCTGTTTTTT
>TRBV11-2|NA|TRBD1|TRBJ1-1
CASRGGLNTEAFF
TGTGCCAGCAGAGGGGGCCTGAACACTGAAGCTTTCTTT
>TRBV29-1|few|NA|TRBJ1-2
CSVEAGAGGYTF
TGCAGCGTTGAAGCGGGGGCCGGTGGCTACACCTTC
>TRBV7-3|NA|NA|TRBJ2-1
CASSPPGPYNEQFF
TGTGCCAGCAGCCCACCCGGCCCCTACAATGAGCAGTTCTTC
>TRBV28|once|NA|TRBJ2-2
CASSLVGDTGELFF
TGTGCCAGCAGTTTGGTAGGGGACACCGGGGAGCTGTTTTTT
>TRBV28|once|NA|TRBJ1-6
CAVLGRTNSPLHF
TGTGCCGTACTGGGACGGACAAATTCACCCCTCCACTTT
>TRBV7-9|NA|NA|TRBJ2-5
CASSSGAGGETQYF
TGTGCCAGCAGCTCCGGGGCCGGAGGGGAGACCCAGTACTTC
>TRBV5-4|NA|TRBD1|TRBJ1-2
CASSPPGQDHGYTF
TGTGCCAGCAGCCCACCCGGACAGGATCATGGCTACACCTTC
>TRBV11-2|NA|NA|TRBJ1-1
CASSFKNTEAFF
TGTGCCAGCAGCTTCAAGAACACTGAAGCTTTCTTT
>TRBV4-1|NA|NA|TRBJ1-2
CASSQEAVSPYGYTF
TGCGCCAGCAGCCAAGAGGCAGTATCTCCCTATGGCTACACCTTC
>TRBV7-9|few|NA|TRBJ1-4
CASRTGPTNEKLFF
TGTGCCAGCAGAACTGGCCCAACTAATGAAAAACTGTTTTTT
>TRBV5-1|NA|TRBD1|TRBJ1-2
CASSLAGQGGRGYTF
TGCGCCAGCAGCTTGGCCGGACAGGGGGGGCGAGGCTACACCTTC
>TRBV6-5|NA|TRBD1|TRBJ1-2
CASISTGAGYTF
TGTGCCAGCATTTCGACAGGGGCAGGCTACACCTTC
>TRBV6-1|NA|TRBD2|TRBJ2-2
CASRGVPNTGELFF
TGTGCCAGCCGGGGGGTACCCAACACCGGGGAGCTGTTTTTT